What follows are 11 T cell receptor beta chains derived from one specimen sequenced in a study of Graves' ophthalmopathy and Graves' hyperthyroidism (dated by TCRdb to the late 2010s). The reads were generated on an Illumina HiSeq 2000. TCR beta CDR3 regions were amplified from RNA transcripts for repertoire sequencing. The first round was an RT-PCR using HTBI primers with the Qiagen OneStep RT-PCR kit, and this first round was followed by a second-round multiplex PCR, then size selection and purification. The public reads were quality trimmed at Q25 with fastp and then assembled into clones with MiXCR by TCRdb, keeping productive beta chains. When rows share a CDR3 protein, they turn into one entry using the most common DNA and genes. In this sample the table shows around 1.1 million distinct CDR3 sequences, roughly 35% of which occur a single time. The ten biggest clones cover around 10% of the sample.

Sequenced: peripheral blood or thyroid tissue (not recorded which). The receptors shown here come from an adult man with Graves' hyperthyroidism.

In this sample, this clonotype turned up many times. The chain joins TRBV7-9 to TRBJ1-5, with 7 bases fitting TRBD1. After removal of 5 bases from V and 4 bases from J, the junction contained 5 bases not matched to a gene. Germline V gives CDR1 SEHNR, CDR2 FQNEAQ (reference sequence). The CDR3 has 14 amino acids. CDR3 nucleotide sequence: TGTGCCAGCAGCGACAGGGACAGTAATCAGCCCCAGCATTTT. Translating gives CASSDRDSNQPQHF.

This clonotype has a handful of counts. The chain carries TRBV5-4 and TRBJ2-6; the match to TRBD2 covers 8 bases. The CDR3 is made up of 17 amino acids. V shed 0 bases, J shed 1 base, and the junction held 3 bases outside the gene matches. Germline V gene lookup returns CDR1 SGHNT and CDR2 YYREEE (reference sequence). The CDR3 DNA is TGTGCCAGCAGCTTGGCGGGAGGGCGTTCTGGGGCCAACGTCCTGACTTTC. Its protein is CASSLAGGRSGANVLTF.

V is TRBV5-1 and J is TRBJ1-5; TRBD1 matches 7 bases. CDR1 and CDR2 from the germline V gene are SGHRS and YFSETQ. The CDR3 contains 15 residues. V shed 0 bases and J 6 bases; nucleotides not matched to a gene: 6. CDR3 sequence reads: CASSLGDSWFQPQHF. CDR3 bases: TGCGCCAGCAGCTTGGGGGACAGTTGGTTTCAGCCCCAGCATTTT. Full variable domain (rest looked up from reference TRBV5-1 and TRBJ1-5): KAGVTQTPRYLIKTRGQQVTLSCSPISGHRSVSWYQQTPGQGLQFLFEYFSETQRNKGNFPGRFSGRQFSNSRSEMNVSTLELGDSALYLCASSLGDSWFQPQHFGDGTRLSIL.

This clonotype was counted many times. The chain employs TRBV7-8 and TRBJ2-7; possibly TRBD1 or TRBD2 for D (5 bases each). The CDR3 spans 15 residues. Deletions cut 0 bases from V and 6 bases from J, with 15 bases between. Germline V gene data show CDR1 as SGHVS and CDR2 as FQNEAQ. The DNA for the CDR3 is TGTGCCAGCAGCTTAGCGCGAAACGGGGCCGGCGAGCAGTACTTC. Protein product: CASSLARNGAGEQYF.

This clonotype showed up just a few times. CDR3 bases: TGTGCCAGTAGTATGAGGCGAACCTCAACCGGGGAGCTGTTTTTT. Translated, it gives CASSMRRTSTGELFF. V gene TRBV19 combines with J gene TRBJ2-2; D not certain. The germline V gene has CDR1 LNHDA and CDR2 SQIVND (reference sequence). The CDR3 extends over 15 amino acids. The V end was cut by 3 bases, the J end by 5 bases, with 13 bases between.

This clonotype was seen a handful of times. CDR3 coding DNA: TGTGCCAGCATGATGGGACAGAACACTGAAGCTTTCTTT. It is translated as CASMMGQNTEAFF. The chain couples TRBV12-3 or TRBV12-4 to TRBJ1-1; D is perhaps TRBD1 (6 bases). The length of the CDR3 is 13 residues. The germline V and J ends were trimmed by 7 bases and 1 base, with 10 bases remaining between them.

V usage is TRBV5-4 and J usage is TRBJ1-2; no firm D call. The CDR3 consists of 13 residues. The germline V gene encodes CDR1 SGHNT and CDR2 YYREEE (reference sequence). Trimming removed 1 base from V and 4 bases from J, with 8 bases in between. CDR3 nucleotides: TGTGCCAGCAGCTTGTGGGCGGTCTATGGCTACACCTTC. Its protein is CASSLWAVYGYTF.

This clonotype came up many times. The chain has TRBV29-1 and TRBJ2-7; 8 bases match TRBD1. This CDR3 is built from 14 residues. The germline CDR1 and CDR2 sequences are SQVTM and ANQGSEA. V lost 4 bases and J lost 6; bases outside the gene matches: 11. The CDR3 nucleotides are TGCAGCGTTGGGGAAGACAGGGGACGCCCCGAGCAGTACTTC. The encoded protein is CSVGEDRGRPEQYF.

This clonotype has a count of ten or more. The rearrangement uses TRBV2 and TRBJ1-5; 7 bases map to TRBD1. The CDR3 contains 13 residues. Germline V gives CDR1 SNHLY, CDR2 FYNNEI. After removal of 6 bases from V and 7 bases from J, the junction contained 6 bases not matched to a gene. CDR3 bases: TGTGCCAGCAGGACAGGGATCGAACAGCCCCAGCATTTT. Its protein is CASRTGIEQPQHF.

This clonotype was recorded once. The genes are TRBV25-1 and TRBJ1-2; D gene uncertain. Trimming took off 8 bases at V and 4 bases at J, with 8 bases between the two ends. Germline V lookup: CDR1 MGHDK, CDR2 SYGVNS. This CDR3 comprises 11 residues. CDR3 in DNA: TGTGCCAGCCGATACGGCTATGGCTACACCTTC. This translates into CASRYGYGYTF.

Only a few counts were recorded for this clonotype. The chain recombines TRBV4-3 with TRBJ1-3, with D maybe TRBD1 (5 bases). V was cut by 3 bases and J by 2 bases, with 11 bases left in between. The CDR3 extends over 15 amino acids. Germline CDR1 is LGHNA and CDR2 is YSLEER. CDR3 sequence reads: CASSHLGRTGNTIYF. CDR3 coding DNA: TGCGCCAGCAGCCACTTGGGACGGACTGGAAACACCATATATTTT.